Each of the 23 T cell receptor beta chains below was sequenced from the same sample in a study of beta chain features in type 1 diabetes. Which antigens these TCRs recognize remains unknown. The study reverse transcribed the entire isolated RNA, so it sequenced expressed TCRB transcripts. TCRdb's copy holds only in-frame clones and misses some; the assay was immunoSEQ multiplex PCR. The sample includes roughly 340,000 clones, roughly 14% of them seen just once. Study outcomes and limitations: All four CD4+ subsets from Type 1 diabetes patients carried moderately but significantly shorter TCRB CDR3s.

Sample: naive CD4+ T cells from blood. Source of these receptors: a woman aged 18-35 years with type 1 diabetes.

In this sample, this clone turned up a few times. The CDR3 nucleotides are TGTGCCAGCAGCTTCGGTAGCGGTAGCACAGATACGCAGTATTTT. Its translation: CASSFGSGSTDTQYF. The chain is built from TRBV5-4 and TRBJ2-3; possibly TRBD2 for D (6 bases). There are 15 residues in the CDR3. V dropped 2 bases and J dropped 0 bases, with 10 bases sitting between them. The germline V gene encodes CDR1 SGHNT and CDR2 YYREEE (reference sequence).

The chain carries TRBV4-3 and TRBJ2-2; unclear D gene. CDR1 LGHNA and CDR2 YSLEER come from the germline V gene. The CDR3 has 15 residues. V dropped 0 bases and J dropped 5 bases, with 10 bases sitting between them. CDR3 bases: TGCGCCAGCAGCCAAGATCCTGCGGCTACCGGGGAGCTGTTTTTT. Translating gives CASSQDPAATGELFF.

This clone has more than one count but fewer than ten. This specimen includes other DNA sequences encoding the same CDR3. The chain joins TRBV15 to TRBJ1-5; TRBD1 aligns across 7 bases. Looked up from germline, CDR1 is LNHNV and CDR2 is YYDKDF (reference sequence). The CDR3 runs 16 residues. V lost 3 bases, J lost 0 bases, and 5 bases stayed unmatched. The CDR3 is CATSRGDSYSNQPQHF. The CDR3 DNA reads TGTGCCACCAGCAGGGGGGACAGCTATAGCAATCAGCCCCAGCATTTT.

This clone was seen more than once but under ten times. V and J are TRBV6-5 and TRBJ1-3; D is unclear. The CDR3 is made up of 15 amino acids. Looked up from germline, CDR1 is MNHEY and CDR2 is SVGAGI. The V end lost 4 bases, the J end lost 5 bases, and 15 bases lay between the germline ends. The CDR3 DNA is TGTGCCAGCAGTTCCCCGCCCGAAGCTCGAAACACCATATATTTT. Its protein product is CASSSPPEARNTIYF.

This chain connects TRBV19 to TRBJ2-1; a weak D match, TRBD1 (6 bases). The germline V gene has CDR1 LNHDA and CDR2 SQIVND (reference sequence). V lost 5 bases and J 12 bases, leaving 20 bases between the germline ends. The CDR3 runs to 14 residues. Here the CDR3 DNA reads TGTGCCAGTAGTGTTCAGGGTGGGGGCCGTGGGCAGTTCTTC. Translation: CASSVQGGGRGQFF.

The chain employs TRBV29-1 and TRBJ1-1; 9 bases match TRBD1. CDR3 length: 14 amino acids. The junction had 8 bases not matched to a gene; V was cut back by 7 bases and J by 2 bases. Germline V lookup: CDR1 SQVTM, CDR2 ANQGSEA. The CDR3 reads CSARKDRGNTEAFF. In DNA form, the CDR3 reads TGCAGCGCTCGAAAGGACAGGGGAAACACTGAAGCTTTCTTT.

This chain connects TRBV18 to TRBJ1-2, with D possibly TRBD1 on 5 matching bases. CDR3 length: 14 residues. V was cut by 3 bases and J by 3 bases, with 11 bases left in between. Germline V gene lookup returns CDR1 KGHSH and CDR2 LQKENI. DNA for the CDR3: TGTGCCAGCTCACCCGACCAGGGCGACTATGGCTACACCTTC. Translation gives CASSPDQGDYGYTF.

The chain recombines TRBV2 with TRBJ2-1; 8 bases fit TRBD2. The germline V gene has CDR1 SNHLY and CDR2 FYNNEI. The CDR3 totals 15 residues. J lost 10 bases, V lost 3 bases, and 11 bases had no gene match. CDR3 DNA sequence: TGTGCCAGCAGTGACCTGGCGGGAGGCGGGGGCGAGCAGTTCTTC. Encoded protein: CASSDLAGGGGEQFF.

The chain carries TRBV18 and TRBJ2-7, with 10 nucleotides matching TRBD1. Germline-derived CDR1 and CDR2 are KGHSH and LQKENI. V lost 3 bases and J lost 2; bases outside the gene matches: 4. This CDR3 comprises 15 residues. The CDR3 nucleotides are TGTGCCAGCTCACCCCGGGACAGGGGTGCCTACGAGCAGTACTTC. This gives the protein CASSPRDRGAYEQYF.

This clone has more than one count but fewer than ten. V gene TRBV2 combines with J gene TRBJ1-5, with 7 positions matching TRBD1. In germline, CDR1 is SNHLY, CDR2 FYNNEI. J lost 5 bases, V lost 7 bases, and 5 bases had no gene match. CDR3 size: 13 residues. Here the CDR3 DNA reads TGTGCCAGCACCGAACAGGGGCATCAGCCCCAGCATTTT. Amino acids: CASTEQGHQPQHF.

This clone was counted between two and nine times. V is TRBV7-9 and J is TRBJ2-5; tentative D call: TRBD2 (5 bases). V was clipped by 5 bases and J by 4 bases, with 20 bases between them. Germline loops: CDR1 SEHNR, CDR2 FQNEAQ (reference sequence). The CDR3 consists of 16 residues. Written as DNA, the CDR3 is TGTGCCAGCAGCCCCCGTAAAGACGGTGGAGGAGAGACCCAGTACTTC. It codes for CASSPRKDGGGETQYF.

This clone showed up just a few times. V gene TRBV19 combines with J gene TRBJ2-1; D perhaps matches TRBD2 (6 bases). The CDR3 length is 15 residues. V was cut by 7 bases and J by 1 base, with 14 bases left in between. Germline V gives CDR1 LNHDA, CDR2 SQIVND (reference sequence). CDR3 region: CASTTGLASYNEQFF. CDR3 nucleotide sequence: TGTGCCAGTACCACGGGGCTAGCGTCCTACAATGAGCAGTTCTTC.

A few counts support this clone. The chain couples TRBV28 to TRBJ2-7, with TRBD2 as a possible D gene (7 bases). Trimming left V 2 bases short and J 4 bases short, with 12 bases between. Germline lookup yields CDR1 MDHEN and CDR2 SYDVKM. The CDR3 is made up of 14 amino acids. The CDR3 spells CASSLRGAVYEQYF. Here the CDR3 DNA reads TGTGCCAGCAGTTTACGGGGGGCGGTGTACGAGCAGTACTTC.

The J gene is TRBJ2-5, the V gene TRBV5-1; the match to TRBD2 covers 7 bases. The CDR3 runs 14 residues. In germline, CDR1 is SGHRS, CDR2 YFSETQ. After removal of 2 bases from V and 5 bases from J, the junction contained 6 bases not matched to a gene. CDR3 residues: CASSFTGGGETQYF. For the CDR3, the DNA is TGCGCCAGCAGCTTTACCGGGGGAGGGGAGACCCAGTACTTC.

The chain is built from TRBV5-4 and TRBJ2-2; D is possibly TRBD1 (5 bases). V lost 0 bases to trimming and J lost 0 bases, with 9 bases between them. The CDR3 is made up of 16 amino acids. The V gene's germline CDR1 is SGHNT and CDR2 YYREEE (reference sequence). The DNA of the CDR3 is TGTGCCAGCAGCTTGGAATCAGGGTCGAACACCGGGGAGCTGTTTTTT. As protein: CASSLESGSNTGELFF.

This sequence joins TRBV28 and TRBJ1-5, with 11 bases fitting TRBD1. This CDR3 spans 15 amino acids. The junction had 8 bases not matched to a gene; V was cut back by 5 bases and J by 8 bases. CDR1 is MDHEN, CDR2 SYDVKM, per germline. The CDR3 loop reads CASSPSGTGGEPQHF. The CDR3, as DNA: TGTGCCAGCAGTCCCTCGGGGACAGGGGGTGAGCCCCAGCATTTT.

The sample holds a few counts of this clone. The rearrangement uses TRBV14 and TRBJ2-1, with 13 bases that match TRBD2. CDR3 length: 16 residues. Per the germline V gene, CDR1 is SGHDN and CDR2 is FVKESK. V lost 3 bases to trimming and J lost 3 bases; unmatched junction nucleotides: 2. CDR3 in DNA: TGTGCCAGCAGCCATAGACTAGCGGGAGGCTACAATGAGCAGTTCTTC. Its protein product is CASSHRLAGGYNEQFF.

The chain recombines TRBV5-1 with TRBJ2-7, with 10 positions matching TRBD1. Trimming cost V 6 bases and J 7 bases; bases outside gene matches: 13. In germline, CDR1 is SGHRS, CDR2 YFSETQ. The CDR3 totals 15 residues. The DNA for the CDR3 is TGCGCCAGCACCCGAGCCGGGACAGGGGACTCGGAGCAGTACTTC. As protein: CASTRAGTGDSEQYF.

This clone has more than one count but fewer than ten. The gene calls are TRBV5-4 and TRBJ2-3, with 7 positions matching TRBD1. CDR3 length: 18 amino acids. V lost 4 bases to trimming and J lost 0 bases; unmatched junction nucleotides: 14. Per germline, CDR1 SGHNT and CDR2 YYREEE (reference sequence). The CDR3: CASSRGGAEVTSTDTQYF. The CDR3 nucleotides are TGTGCCAGCAGCCGAGGGGGCGCTGAGGTCACTAGCACAGATACGCAGTATTTT. The full variable domain, completed using reference TRBV5-4 and TRBJ2-3, is ETGVTQSPTHLIKTRGQQVTLRCSSQSGHNTVSWYQQALGQGPQFIFQYYREEENGRGNFPPRFSGLQFPNYSSELNVNALELDDSALYLCASSRGGAEVTSTDTQYFGPGTRLTVL.

In this sample, this clone turned up a few times. This sequence joins TRBV6-5 and TRBJ2-7, with TRBD1 matching 7 bases. The CDR3 has 14 amino acids. Germline loops: CDR1 MNHEY, CDR2 SVGAGI. V dropped 5 bases and J dropped 6; count of bases not matched to a gene: 10. The CDR3 region is CASSPDRVRSEQYF. The CDR3, as DNA: TGTGCCAGCAGTCCTGACAGGGTGCGGAGCGAGCAGTACTTC.

This clone was seen a few times. The CDR3 DNA reads as TGTGCCAGCAGCGTAAACAGCGGTTCCTACAATGAGCAGTTCTTC. It encodes CASSVNSGSYNEQFF. V and J are TRBV9 and TRBJ2-1, with D maybe TRBD2 (5 bases). Trimming cost V 1 base and J 1 base, with 9 bases left between them. The CDR3 extends over 15 amino acids. The germline gives CDR1 SGDLS, CDR2 YYNGEE.

The rearrangement uses TRBV5-1 and TRBJ2-7; maybe TRBD1 (5 bases). CDR1 and CDR2 (germline): SGHRS, YFSETQ. V shed 0 bases and J shed 1 base, with 14 bases lying between them. The CDR3 consists of 16 residues. Written as DNA, the CDR3 is TGCGCCAGCAGCTTGGAGGCAGGGTCAAAGTCCTACGAGCAGTACGTC. Its translation: CASSLEAGSKSYEQYV.

This clone was found a few times. This sequence joins TRBV18 and TRBJ2-7; 11 bases map to TRBD2. The CDR3 contains 16 residues. The V segment lost 1 base and the J segment 4 bases; nucleotides outside the gene matches: 6. Germline-derived CDR1 and CDR2 are KGHSH and LQKENI. The CDR3 protein is CASSPQEGTSGYEQYV. The CDR3 nucleotides read TGTGCCAGCTCACCACAGGAAGGGACTAGCGGATACGAGCAGTACGTC.